The present T cell receptor beta chain was sequenced within a study of T cells in Graves' hyperthyroidism and ophthalmopathy. Study-wide background: Peripheral blood draws took place at initial diagnosis, ahead of any treatment. Broader study findings: Most clonotypes that expanded in the thyroid above 0.001 also showed up in blood.

The V end lost 5 bases, the J end lost 7 bases, and 14 bases lay between the germline ends. The germline V gene encodes CDR1 MNHEY and CDR2 SMNVEV (reference sequence). The CDR3 sequence is 14 residues long. Exclusion of patients followed from uncontrolled infection, other autoimmune disease, pregnancy or lactation. PBMCs came from 9 to 10 ml fresh peripheral blood. RNA transcripts yielded amplified TCR beta CDR3 regions. RT-PCR in the first round (using the HTBI primer set) targeted the TCR CDR3. One entry per CDR3 protein, called by TCRdb with MiXCR from the multiplex PCR reads. The sample holds around 370,000 distinct CDR3 sequences, around 18% seen once. In this sample, this clonotype turned up many times. What it binds is not known.

This chain links TRBV27 with TRBJ1-4, with D perhaps matching TRBD1 (5 bases). The sequencing input was blood. This receptor was obtained from a man aged 18 to 29 with Graves' ophthalmopathy. The CDR3 DNA sequence: TGTGCCAGCAGTGTTTGGGGCTCCGGTGAAAAACTGTTTTTT. It translates to CASSVWGSGEKLFF. Drawing the rest from reference TRBV27 and TRBJ1-4, the complete variable domain is EAQVTQNPRYLITVTGKKLTVTCSQNMNHEYMSWYRQDPGLGLRQIYYSMNVEVTDKGDVPEGYKVSRKEKRNFPLILESPSPNQTSLYFCASSVWGSGEKLFFGSGTQLSVL.